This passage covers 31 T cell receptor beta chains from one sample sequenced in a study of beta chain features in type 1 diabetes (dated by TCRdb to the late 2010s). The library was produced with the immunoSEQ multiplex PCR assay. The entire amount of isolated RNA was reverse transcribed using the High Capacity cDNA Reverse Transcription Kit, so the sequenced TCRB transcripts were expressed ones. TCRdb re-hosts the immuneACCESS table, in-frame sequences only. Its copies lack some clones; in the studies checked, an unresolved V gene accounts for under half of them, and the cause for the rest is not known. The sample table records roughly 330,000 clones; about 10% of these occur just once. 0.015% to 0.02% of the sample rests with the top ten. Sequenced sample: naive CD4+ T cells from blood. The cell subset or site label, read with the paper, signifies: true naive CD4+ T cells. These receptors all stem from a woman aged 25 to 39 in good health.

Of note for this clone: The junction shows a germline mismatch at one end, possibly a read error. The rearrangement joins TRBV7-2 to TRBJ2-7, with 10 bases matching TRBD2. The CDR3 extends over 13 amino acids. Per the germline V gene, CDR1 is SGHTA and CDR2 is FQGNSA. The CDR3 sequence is CASSPSGGTGENF. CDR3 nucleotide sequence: TGTGCCAGCAGTCCTAGCGGGGGAACGGGGGAAAACTTC. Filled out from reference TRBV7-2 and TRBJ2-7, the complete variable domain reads GAGVSQSPSNKVTEKGKDVELRCDPISGHTALYWYRQSLGQGLEFLIYFQGNSAPDKSGLPSDRFSAERTGGSVSTLTIQRTQQEDSAVYLCASSPSGGTGENFGPGTRLTVT.

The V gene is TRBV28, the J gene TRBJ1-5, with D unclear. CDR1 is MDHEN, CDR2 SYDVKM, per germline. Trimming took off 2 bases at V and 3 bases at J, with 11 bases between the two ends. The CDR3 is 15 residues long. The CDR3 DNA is TGTGCCAGCAGTTTAATGAGGGCCCTCAATCAGCCCCAGCATTTT. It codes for CASSLMRALNQPQHF.

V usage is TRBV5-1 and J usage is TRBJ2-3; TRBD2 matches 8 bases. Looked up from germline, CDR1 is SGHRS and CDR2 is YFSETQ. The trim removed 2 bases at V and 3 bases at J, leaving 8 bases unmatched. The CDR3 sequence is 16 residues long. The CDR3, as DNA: TGCGCCAGCAGCTTTCAAGCGGGAGTATGGACAGATACGCAGTATTTT. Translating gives CASSFQAGVWTDTQYF. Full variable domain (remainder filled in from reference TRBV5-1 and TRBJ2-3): KAGVTQTPRYLIKTRGQQVTLSCSPISGHRSVSWYQQTPGQGLQFLFEYFSETQRNKGNFPGRFSGRQFSNSRSEMNVSTLELGDSALYLCASSFQAGVWTDTQYFGPGTRLTVL.

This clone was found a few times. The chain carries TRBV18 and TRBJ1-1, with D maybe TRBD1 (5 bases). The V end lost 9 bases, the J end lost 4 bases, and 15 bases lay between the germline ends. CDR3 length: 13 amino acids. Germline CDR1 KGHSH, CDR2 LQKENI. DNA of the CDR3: TGTGCCAGTTATTTGGGGCCTGGCACTGAAGCTTTCTTT. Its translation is CASYLGPGTEAFF.

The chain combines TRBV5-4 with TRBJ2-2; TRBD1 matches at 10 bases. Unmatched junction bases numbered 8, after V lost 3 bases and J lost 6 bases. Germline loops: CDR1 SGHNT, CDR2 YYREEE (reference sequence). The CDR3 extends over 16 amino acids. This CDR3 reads CASSWLGTGVAGELFF. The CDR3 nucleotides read TGTGCCAGCAGCTGGCTCGGGACAGGGGTGGCCGGGGAGCTGTTTTTT.

The CDR3: CASSFVGLEAYEQYF. The CDR3 region has the DNA TGTGCCAGCAGCTTTGTAGGACTAGAAGCCTACGAGCAGTACTTC. The rearrangement uses TRBV5-6 and TRBJ2-7; 7 positions agree with TRBD2. Trimming at V came to 2 bases and at J to 2 bases, leaving 7 bases not matched to a gene. The CDR3 is 15 residues long. CDR1 and CDR2 from the germline V gene are SGHDT and YYEEEE.

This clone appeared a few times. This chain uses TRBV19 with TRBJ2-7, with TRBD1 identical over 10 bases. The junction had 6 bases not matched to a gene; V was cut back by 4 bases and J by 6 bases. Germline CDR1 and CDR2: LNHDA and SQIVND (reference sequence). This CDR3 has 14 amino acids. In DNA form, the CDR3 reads TGTGCCAGTAGTACGGGACAGGGGACCTCCGAGCAGTACTTC. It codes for CASSTGQGTSEQYF.

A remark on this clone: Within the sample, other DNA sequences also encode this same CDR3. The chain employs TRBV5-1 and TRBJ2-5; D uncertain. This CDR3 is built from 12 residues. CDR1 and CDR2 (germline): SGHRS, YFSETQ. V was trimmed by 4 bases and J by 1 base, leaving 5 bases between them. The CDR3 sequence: CASSLLQETQYF. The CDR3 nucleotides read TGCGCCAGCAGCCTCCTCCAAGAGACCCAGTACTTC.

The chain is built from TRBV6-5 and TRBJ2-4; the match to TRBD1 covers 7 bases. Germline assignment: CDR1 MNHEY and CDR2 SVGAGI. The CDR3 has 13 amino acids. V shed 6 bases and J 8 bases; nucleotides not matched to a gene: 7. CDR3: CASRMGQLDIQYF. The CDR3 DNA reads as TGTGCCAGCAGGATGGGACAGTTAGACATTCAGTACTTC.

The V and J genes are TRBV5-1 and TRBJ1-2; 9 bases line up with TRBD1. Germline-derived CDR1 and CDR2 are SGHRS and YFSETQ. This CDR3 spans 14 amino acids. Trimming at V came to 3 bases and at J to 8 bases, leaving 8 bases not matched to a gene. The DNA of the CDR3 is TGCGCCAGCAGCTCGGGACAGGGCAACGGCGGCTACACCTTC. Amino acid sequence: CASSSGQGNGGYTF.

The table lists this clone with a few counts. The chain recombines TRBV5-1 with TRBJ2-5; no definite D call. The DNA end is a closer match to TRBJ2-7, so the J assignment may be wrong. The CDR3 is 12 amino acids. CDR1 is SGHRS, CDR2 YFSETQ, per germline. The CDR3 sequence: CASSLDLYEQYF. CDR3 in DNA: TGCGCCAGCAGCTTGGATCTCTACGAGCAGTACTTC.

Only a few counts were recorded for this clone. This CDR3 reads CASSEEGGRATSYEQYF. CDR3 nucleotide sequence: TGTGCCAGCAGTGAAGAGGGCGGGAGAGCGACCTCCTACGAGCAGTACTTC. The V gene is TRBV2, the J gene TRBJ2-7; 7 bases agree with TRBD2. The CDR3 runs to 17 residues. Trimming cost V 1 base and J 0 bases; bases outside gene matches: 9. Looked up from germline, CDR1 is SNHLY and CDR2 is FYNNEI.

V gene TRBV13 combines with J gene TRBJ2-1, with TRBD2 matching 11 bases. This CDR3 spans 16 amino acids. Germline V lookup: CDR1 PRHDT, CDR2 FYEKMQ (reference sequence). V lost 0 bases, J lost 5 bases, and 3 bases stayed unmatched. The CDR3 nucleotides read TGTGCCAGCAGCTTAGGCCTGACTAGCGGGAACAATGAGCAGTTCTTC. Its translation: CASSLGLTSGNNEQFF.

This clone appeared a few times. CDR3 loop: CASSGGQGGYGYTF. For the CDR3, the DNA is TGTGCCAGCAGTGGGGGACAGGGTGGCTATGGCTACACCTTC. The chain uses TRBV28 and TRBJ1-2, with TRBD1 identical over 9 bases. The V segment lost 5 bases and the J segment 4 bases; nucleotides outside the gene matches: 5. The CDR3 is made up of 14 amino acids. Germline V gives CDR1 MDHEN, CDR2 SYDVKM.

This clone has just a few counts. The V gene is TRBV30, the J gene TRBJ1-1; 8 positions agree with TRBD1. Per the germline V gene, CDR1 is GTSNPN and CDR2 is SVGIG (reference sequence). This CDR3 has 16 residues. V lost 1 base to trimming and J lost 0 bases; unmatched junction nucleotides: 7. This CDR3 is CAWSGRQGLVNTEAFF. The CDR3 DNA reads TGTGCCTGGAGTGGTAGACAGGGGCTAGTGAACACTGAAGCTTTCTTT.

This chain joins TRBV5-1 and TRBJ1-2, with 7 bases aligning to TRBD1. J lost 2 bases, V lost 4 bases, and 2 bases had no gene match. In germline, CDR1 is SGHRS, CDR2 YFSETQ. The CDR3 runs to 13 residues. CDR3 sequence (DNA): TGCGCCAGCAGCCCGGACAGGAACTATGGCTACACCTTC. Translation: CASSPDRNYGYTF.

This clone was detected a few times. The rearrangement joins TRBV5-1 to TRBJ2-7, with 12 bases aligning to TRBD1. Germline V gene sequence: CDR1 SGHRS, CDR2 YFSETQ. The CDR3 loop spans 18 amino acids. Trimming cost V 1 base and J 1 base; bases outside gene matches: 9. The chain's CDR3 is CASSLNRDRGLGSYEQYF. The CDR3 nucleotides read TGCGCCAGCAGCTTGAACCGGGACAGGGGGCTAGGATCCTACGAGCAGTACTTC.

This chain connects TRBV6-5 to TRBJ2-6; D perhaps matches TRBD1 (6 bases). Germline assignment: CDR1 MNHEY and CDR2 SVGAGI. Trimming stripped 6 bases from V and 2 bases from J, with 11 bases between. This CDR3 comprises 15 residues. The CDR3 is CASSTRGAGANVLTF. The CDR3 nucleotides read TGTGCCAGCAGCACCAGGGGAGCTGGGGCCAACGTCCTGACTTTC.

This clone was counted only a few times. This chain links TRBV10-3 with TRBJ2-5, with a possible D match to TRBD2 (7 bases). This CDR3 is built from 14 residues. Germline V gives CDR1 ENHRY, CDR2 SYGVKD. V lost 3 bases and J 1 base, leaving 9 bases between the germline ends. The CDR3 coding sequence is TGTGCCATCAGTGATCGGGGGGCCCAAGAGACCCAGTACTTC. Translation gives CAISDRGAQETQYF.

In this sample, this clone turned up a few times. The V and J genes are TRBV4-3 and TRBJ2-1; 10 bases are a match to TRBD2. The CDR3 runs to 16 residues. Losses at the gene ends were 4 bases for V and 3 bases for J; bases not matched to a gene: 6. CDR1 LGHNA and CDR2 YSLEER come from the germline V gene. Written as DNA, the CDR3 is TGCGCCAGCAGCCGCCAACTAGCGGGGAACTACAATGAGCAGTTCTTC. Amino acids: CASSRQLAGNYNEQFF.

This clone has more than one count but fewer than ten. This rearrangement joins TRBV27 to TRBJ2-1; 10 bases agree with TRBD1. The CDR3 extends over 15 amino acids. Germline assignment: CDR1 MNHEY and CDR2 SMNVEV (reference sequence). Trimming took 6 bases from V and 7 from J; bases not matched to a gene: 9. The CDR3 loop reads CASRPLGQGNNEQFF. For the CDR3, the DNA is TGTGCCAGCAGACCTTTGGGACAGGGGAATAATGAGCAGTTCTTC.

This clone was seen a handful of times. The DNA for the CDR3 is TGTGCCAGCAGCCCCATGGGGTTAGCGGGAGCCTACGAGCAGTACTTC. Its protein product is CASSPMGLAGAYEQYF. The chain carries TRBV7-9 and TRBJ2-7; 9 positions match TRBD2. The J segment lost 2 bases and the V segment lost 5 bases, leaving 10 bases of the junction unmatched. CDR1 is SEHNR and CDR2 is FQNEAQ in the germline V gene (reference sequence). The CDR3 consists of 16 residues.

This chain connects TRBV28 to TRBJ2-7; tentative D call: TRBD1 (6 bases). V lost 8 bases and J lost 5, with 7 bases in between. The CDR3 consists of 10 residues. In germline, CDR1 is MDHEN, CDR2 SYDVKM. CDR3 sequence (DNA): TGTGCCAGCGCAGGGGACGAGCAGTACTTC. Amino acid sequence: CASAGDEQYF. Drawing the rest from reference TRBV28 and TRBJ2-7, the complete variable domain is DVKVTQSSRYLVKRTGEKVFLECVQDMDHENMFWYRQDPGLGLRLIYFSYDVKMKEKGDIPEGYSVSREKKERFSLILESASTNQTSMYLCASAGDEQYFGPGTRLTVT.

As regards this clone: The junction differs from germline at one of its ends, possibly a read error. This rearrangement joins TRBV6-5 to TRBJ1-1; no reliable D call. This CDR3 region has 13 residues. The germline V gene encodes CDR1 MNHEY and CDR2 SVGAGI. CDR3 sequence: CASSRQLDTEAFF. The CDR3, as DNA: TGTGCCAGCAGTCGCCAACTTGACACTGAGGCTTTCTTT.

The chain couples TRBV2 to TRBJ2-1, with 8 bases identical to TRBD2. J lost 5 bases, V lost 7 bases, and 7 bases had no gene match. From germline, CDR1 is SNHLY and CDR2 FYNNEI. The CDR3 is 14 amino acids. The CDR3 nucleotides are TGTGCCAGCATACCGACTAGCGCGAACAATGAGCAGTTCTTC. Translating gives CASIPTSANNEQFF.

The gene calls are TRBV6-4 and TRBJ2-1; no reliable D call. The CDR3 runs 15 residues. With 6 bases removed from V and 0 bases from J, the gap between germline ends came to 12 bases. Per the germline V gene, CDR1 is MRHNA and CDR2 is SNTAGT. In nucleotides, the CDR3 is TGTGCCAGCAGCCTCGATCCGAGCTCCTACAATGAGCAGTTCTTC. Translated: CASSLDPSSYNEQFF.

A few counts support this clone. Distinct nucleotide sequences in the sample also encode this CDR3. DNA of the CDR3: TGTGCCAGCAGAGGACAGGGGGCTTACGAGCAGTACTTC. Protein product: CASRGQGAYEQYF. The V call is TRBV28, the J call TRBJ2-7; 11 bases map to TRBD1. Germline trimming cut 6 bases from V and 4 bases from J; bases unmatched to any gene: 2. The CDR3 extends over 13 amino acids. Germline-derived CDR1 and CDR2 are MDHEN and SYDVKM.

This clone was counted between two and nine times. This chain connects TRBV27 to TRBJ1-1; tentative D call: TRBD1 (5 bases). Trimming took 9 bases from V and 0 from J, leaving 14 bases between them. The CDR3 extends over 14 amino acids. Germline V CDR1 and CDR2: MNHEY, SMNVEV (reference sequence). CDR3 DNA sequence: TGTGCCAGTACCCGACAGTACATGAACACTGAAGCTTTCTTT. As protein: CASTRQYMNTEAFF.

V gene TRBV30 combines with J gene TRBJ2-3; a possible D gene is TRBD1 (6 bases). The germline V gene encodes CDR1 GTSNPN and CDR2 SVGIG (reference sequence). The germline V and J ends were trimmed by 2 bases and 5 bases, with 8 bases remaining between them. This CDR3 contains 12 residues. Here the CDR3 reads CAWSRTEDTQYF. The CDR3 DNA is TGTGCCTGGAGTCGGACAGAAGATACGCAGTATTTT. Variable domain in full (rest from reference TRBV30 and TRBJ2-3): SQTIHQWPATLVQPVGSPLSLECTVEGTSNPNLYWYRQAAGRGLQLLFYSVGIGQISSEVPQNLSASRPQDRQFILSSKKLLLSDSGFYLCAWSRTEDTQYFGPGTRLTVL.

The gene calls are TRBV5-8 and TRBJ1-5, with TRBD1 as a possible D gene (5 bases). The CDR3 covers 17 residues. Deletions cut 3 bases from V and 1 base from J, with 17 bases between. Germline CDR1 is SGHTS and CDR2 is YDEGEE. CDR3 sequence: CASSYGTPLMSNQPQHF. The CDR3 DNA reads TGTGCCAGCAGCTACGGGACTCCCTTGATGAGCAATCAGCCCCAGCATTTT.

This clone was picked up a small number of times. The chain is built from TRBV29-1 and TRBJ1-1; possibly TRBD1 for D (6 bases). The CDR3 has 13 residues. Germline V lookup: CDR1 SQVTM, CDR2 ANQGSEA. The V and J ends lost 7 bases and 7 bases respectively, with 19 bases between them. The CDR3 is CSATGIKGREAFF. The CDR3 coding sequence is TGCAGCGCGACAGGCATTAAGGGACGTGAAGCTTTCTTT.